This TCR beta chain was sequenced for a study of T cell repertoires in cytomegalovirus infection. Looking at the study overall: Evidence of both CMV infection and a matching HLA type came from public TCR beta signatures.

Study outcomes and limitations: HLA-C-restricted TCR beta clonotypes specific for CMV led the ex vivo response.

The CDR3 is 16 amino acids. The ends were cut back, 3 bases at V and 2 bases at J, with 14 bases in the middle. The germline V gene has CDR1 MDHEN and CDR2 SYDVKM. This clonotype was detected a few times. The antigen is unknown. TCRdb called the reads again in MiXCR, with one record for every CDR3 protein. Among about 110,000 distinct CDR3 sequences, about 40% were seen once, and the ten largest hold about 76%. The specimen was CD8+ T cells from cultured PBMCs, collected from culture after CMV antigen stimulation. The sequence was collected from a human donor in good health (CMV status not recorded). Some clones in this sample may be carry-over from other donors' samples. The chain is built from TRBV28 and TRBJ1-3; D is unclear. The CDR3 region is CASSLGRGPTGNTIYF. The CDR3 DNA is TGTGCCAGCAGTTTGGGCCGCGGTCCGACTGGAAACACCATATATTTT.